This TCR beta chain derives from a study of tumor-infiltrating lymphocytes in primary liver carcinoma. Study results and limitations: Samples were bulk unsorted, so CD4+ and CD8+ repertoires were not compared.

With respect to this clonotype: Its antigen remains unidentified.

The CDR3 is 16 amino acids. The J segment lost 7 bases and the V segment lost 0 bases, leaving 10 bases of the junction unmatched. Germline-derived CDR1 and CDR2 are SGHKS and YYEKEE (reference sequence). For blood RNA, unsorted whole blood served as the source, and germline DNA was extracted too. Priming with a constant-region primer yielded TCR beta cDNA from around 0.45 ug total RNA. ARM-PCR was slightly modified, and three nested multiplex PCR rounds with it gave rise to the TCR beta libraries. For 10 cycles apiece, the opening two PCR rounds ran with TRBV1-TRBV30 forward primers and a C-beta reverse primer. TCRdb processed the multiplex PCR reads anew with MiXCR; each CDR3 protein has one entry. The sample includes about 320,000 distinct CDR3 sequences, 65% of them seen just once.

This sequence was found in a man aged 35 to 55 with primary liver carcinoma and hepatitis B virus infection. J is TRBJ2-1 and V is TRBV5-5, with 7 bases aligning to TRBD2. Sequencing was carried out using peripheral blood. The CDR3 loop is CASSLGEGGRGNEQFF. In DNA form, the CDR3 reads TGTGCCAGCAGCTTGGGCGAAGGTGGGAGGGGAAATGAGCAGTTCTTC. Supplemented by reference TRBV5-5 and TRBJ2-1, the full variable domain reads DAGVTQSPTHLIKTRGQQVTLRCSPISGHKSVSWYQQVLGQGPQFIFQYYEKEERGRGNFPDRFSARQFPNYSSELNVNALLLGDSALYLCASSLGEGGRGNEQFFGPGTRLTVL.